A selection of T cell receptor beta chains follows, all from one sample in a study of CD8+ T cells in alopecia areata. Assay used: immunoSEQ multiplex PCR; TCRdb lists only in-frame clones, some missing. The data hold 150,000 to 200,000 clones, with 60% observed a single time. Sample: CD4+ T cells sorted from blood, taken at week 24, from a patient treated with tofacitinib. These receptors all stem from a human donor with alopecia areata. Both conserved end residues are part of each CDR3. Each record gives: D gene, V gene, clone size, J gene, CDR3 protein, CDR3 DNA. D genes are given only for firm matches. A row's size may be missing; if present it is once, few, many or a size class.

>NA|TRBV15|NA|TRBJ1-6
CATRTDRSSIDSPLHF
TGTGCCACCAGGACAGACCGTTCCTCTATAGATTCACCCCTCCACTTT
>NA|TRBV30|few|TRBJ1-1
CAWRGSNTEAFF
TGTGCCTGGAGGGGGAGTAACACTGAAGCTTTCTTT
>TRBD1|TRBV30|NA|TRBJ1-2
CAWSGQGYGYTF
TGTGCCTGGAGTGGACAGGGTTATGGCTACACCTTC
>TRBD1|TRBV11-3|NA|TRBJ2-1
CASSLAGTVSYNEQFF
TGTGCCAGCAGCCTGGCCGGGACAGTCTCCTACAATGAGCAGTTCTTC
>TRBD1|TRBV6-5|few|TRBJ1-5
CASSDRDNQPQHF
TGTGCCAGCAGCGACAGGGACAATCAGCCCCAGCATTTT
>NA|TRBV15|NA|TRBJ2-3
CATSRDRDSTDTQYF
TGTGCCACCAGCAGAGACAGGGATAGCACAGATACGCAGTATTTT
>NA|TRBV30|NA|TRBJ1-1
CAWSIGTEAFF
TGTGCCTGGTCCATAGGGACTGAAGCTTTCTTT
>NA|TRBV11-2|NA|TRBJ2-7
CASNFLGQKYEQYF
TGTGCCAGCAACTTTTTAGGACAGAAATACGAGCAGTACTTC
>TRBD2|TRBV10-3|NA|TRBJ2-1
CAISESTSGAYNEQFF
TGTGCCATCAGTGAGTCGACTAGCGGCGCCTACAATGAGCAGTTCTTC
>TRBD2|TRBV7-2|NA|TRBJ2-5
CASSASGGPLETQYF
TGTGCCAGCAGCGCTAGCGGGGGGCCGTTGGAGACCCAGTACTTC
>NA|TRBV9|NA|TRBJ1-6
CASSVAPGVGSPLHF
TGTGCCAGCAGCGTAGCGCCAGGGGTCGGTTCACCCCTCCACTTT
>TRBD2|TRBV29-1|NA|TRBJ2-5
CSGMLGRGRQETQYF
TGCAGCGGCATGTTGGGGCGCGGGAGGCAAGAGACCCAGTACTTC
>NA|TRBV29-1|NA|TRBJ2-7
CSVETQDSSKQYF
TGCAGCGTTGAAACACAGGACAGTAGCAAGCAGTACTTC
>NA|TRBV30|NA|TRBJ2-3
CAWSWGGRGADTQYF
TGTGCCTGGAGTTGGGGCGGCAGGGGCGCAGATACGCAGTATTTT
>TRBD1|TRBV30|NA|TRBJ1-5
CAWRGQGNQPQHF
TGTGCCTGGAGGGGACAGGGAAACCAGCCCCAGCATTTT
>NA|TRBV5-1|few|TRBJ2-7
CASSPGQTYEQYF
TGCGCCAGCAGCCCCGGACAGACCTACGAGCAGTACTTC
>TRBD1|TRBV11-2|NA|TRBJ1-5
CASSLEGTGDQPQHF
TGTGCCAGCAGCTTAGAAGGGACAGGAGATCAGCCCCAGCATTTT
>TRBD1|TRBV11-3|NA|TRBJ1-2
CASSKARTGHHTF
TGTGCCAGCAGCAAAGCCCGGACAGGTCACCACACCTTC
>TRBD1|TRBV15|NA|TRBJ2-7
CATSRVRTGGHEQYF
TGTGCCACCAGCAGAGTAAGGACAGGGGGCCACGAGCAGTACTTC
>TRBD2|TRBV9|NA|TRBJ2-7
CASSPRGGSYEQYF
TGTGCCAGCAGCCCTCGCGGGGGGTCCTACGAGCAGTACTTC
>NA|TRBV11-2|few|TRBJ1-1
CASSLDRRNTEAFF
TGTGCCAGCAGCTTAGACAGGAGGAACACTGAAGCTTTCTTT
>NA|TRBV7-2|many|TRBJ2-3
CASSLRGTSTDTQYF
TGTGCCAGCAGCTTAAGAGGGACCAGCACAGATACGCAGTATTTT
>NA|TRBV6-1|NA|TRBJ2-2
CASSEVFGLTNTGELFF
TGTGCCAGCAGTGAAGTGTTTGGACTGACCAACACCGGGGAGCTGTTTTTT
>NA|TRBV27|NA|TRBJ1-2
CASSLTSRVDGGYTF
TGTGCCAGCAGTTTAACATCTCGGGTGGATGGGGGCTACACCTTC
>NA|TRBV6-5|few|TRBJ1-2
CASSYSDGLNYGYTF
TGTGCCAGCAGTTACTCGGACGGCCTTAACTATGGCTACACCTTC
>TRBD1|TRBV29-1|NA|TRBJ2-7
CSVRGQGVYEQYF
TGCAGCGTCAGGGGACAGGGGGTGTACGAGCAGTACTTC
>NA|TRBV2|NA|TRBJ2-7
CASSGTGTEQYF
TGTGCCAGCAGTGGGACTGGGACCGAGCAGTACTTC
>TRBD1|TRBV6-1|few|TRBJ2-6
CASLTGGTGANVLTF
TGTGCCAGCTTAACAGGGGGAACTGGGGCCAACGTCCTGACTTTC
>NA|TRBV30|few|TRBJ2-4
CAWSSAPGNLAKNIQYF
TGTGCCTGGAGTTCGGCTCCAGGGAATCTAGCCAAAAACATTCAGTACTTC
>TRBD1|TRBV10-2|NA|TRBJ2-7
CASRAGTGGWEQYF
TGCGCCAGCAGAGCCGGGACAGGGGGGTGGGAGCAGTACTTC
>TRBD2|TRBV7-8|NA|TRBJ2-1
CASSLATSAYNEQFF
TGTGCCAGCAGCTTAGCGACTAGCGCCTACAATGAGCAGTTCTTC
>NA|TRBV6-1|few|TRBJ2-7
CASSEGWATAYEQYF
TGTGCCAGCAGTGAAGGGTGGGCTACCGCCTACGAGCAGTACTTC
>NA|TRBV30|NA|TRBJ2-1
CAWSAGQGRYNEQFF
TGTGCCTGGAGTGCGGGCCAGGGAAGATACAATGAGCAGTTCTTC
>TRBD1|TRBV5-1|NA|TRBJ1-4
CASSLWGTGDEKLFF
TGCGCCAGCAGCTTGTGGGGGACAGGGGACGAAAAACTGTTTTTT
>TRBD2|TRBV7-8|NA|TRBJ2-7
CASSLDRSSGGQTYEQYF
TGTGCCAGCAGCTTAGATAGGTCTAGCGGGGGCCAAACCTACGAGCAGTACTTC
>NA|TRBV7-2|NA|TRBJ2-2
CASSSRVVAGELFF
TGTGCCAGCAGCTCAAGGGTGGTGGCCGGGGAGCTGTTTTTT
>NA|TRBV30|NA|TRBJ2-6
CAWSFVGSGANVLTF
TGTGCCTGGAGCTTTGTGGGGAGCGGGGCCAACGTCCTGACTTTC
>NA|TRBV6-6|NA|TRBJ1-1
CASSSPPNTEAFF
TGTGCCAGCAGCTCTCCACCGAACACTGAAGCTTTCTTT
>NA|TRBV10-3|NA|TRBJ1-6
CAISDSGVNSPLHF
TGTGCCATCAGTGATTCAGGGGTCAATTCACCCCTCCACTTT
>NA|TRBV7-2|NA|TRBJ2-3
CASSYGGHTDTQYF
TGTGCCAGCAGTTACGGGGGACACACAGATACGCAGTATTTT
>NA|TRBV29-1|NA|TRBJ1-2
CSGRGDGYTF
TGCAGCGGTCGGGGGGATGGCTACACCTTC
>NA|TRBV5-1|NA|TRBJ2-6
CASSFEFSGANVLTF
TGCGCCAGCAGCTTCGAGTTCTCTGGGGCCAACGTCCTGACTTTC
>NA|TRBV27|few|TRBJ1-2
CASSSMGYGYTF
TGTGCCAGCAGTTCCATGGGCTATGGCTACACCTTC
>NA|TRBV10-2|few|TRBJ2-3
CASSVFSTDTQYF
TGCGCCAGCAGTGTTTTCAGCACAGATACGCAGTATTTT
>NA|TRBV6-5|NA|TRBJ1-5
CASHGEINQPQHF
TGTGCCAGCCACGGAGAGATCAATCAGCCCCAGCATTTT
>NA|TRBV15|NA|TRBJ1-2
CATSRDTGLYGYTF
TGTGCCACCAGCAGAGATACAGGACTCTATGGCTACACCTTC
>NA|TRBV29-1|NA|TRBJ1-5
CSVVENSNQPQHF
TGCAGCGTTGTGGAAAATAGCAATCAGCCCCAGCATTTT
>NA|TRBV7-3|NA|TRBJ1-6
CASSPIQGTPLHF
TGTGCCAGCAGCCCCATACAGGGTACACCCCTCCACTTT
>TRBD2|TRBV9|once|TRBJ2-2
CASSVVSGIFAGELFF
TGTGCCAGCAGCGTAGTAAGCGGGATCTTCGCCGGGGAGCTGTTTTTT
>TRBD1|TRBV11-1|many|TRBJ2-1
CASRQNRGLNNEQFF
TGTGCCAGCAGGCAAAACAGGGGGCTCAACAATGAGCAGTTCTTC
>TRBD2|TRBV2|NA|TRBJ2-1
CASSVRRGGYNEQFF
TGTGCCAGCAGTGTAAGGCGGGGGGGTTACAATGAGCAGTTCTTC
>NA|TRBV4-3|few|TRBJ2-1
CASSQVPGYEQFF
TGCGCCAGCAGCCAAGTCCCGGGATATGAGCAGTTCTTC
>NA|TRBV4-3|few|TRBJ1-2
CASSQGLGLDLGYGYTF
TGCGCCAGCAGCCAAGGGTTAGGACTTGACCTAGGGTATGGCTACACCTTC
>TRBD1|TRBV30|NA|TRBJ1-1
CAWSTGTGNTEAFF
TGTGCCTGGTCCACTGGGACAGGGAACACTGAAGCTTTCTTT
>TRBD1|TRBV30|NA|TRBJ1-5
CAWSVQGTGNQPQHF
TGTGCCTGGAGTGTACAAGGGACAGGCAATCAGCCCCAGCATTTT